The source of this TCR beta chain is a study of Graves' ophthalmopathy and Graves' hyperthyroidism. General study points: Most thyroid clonotypes with frequency above 0.001 were detected in blood too.

CDR1 and CDR2 from the germline V gene are ENHRY and SYGVKD. This CDR3 is 17 amino acids long. As regards this clonotype: The target antigen is unknown. One end of the junction varies from germline; a read error may be responsible.

TCR beta CDR3 regions were amplified from RNA transcripts. RT-PCR with HTBI primers came first, then second-round multiplex PCR. TCRdb reprocessed the multiplex PCR reads with MiXCR, giving one entry per CDR3 protein. The table has about 640,000 distinct CDR3 sequences, about two fifths seen once. J is TRBJ2-2 and V is TRBV10-3; TRBD2 aligns across 12 bases. This receptor was identified in an adult man with Graves' ophthalmopathy. The sequencing sample was made of peripheral blood. CDR3 coding DNA: TGTGCCAGCAGTGAGAGTTTACTAGCGGGGGGCACCGGGGAGCTGTTTTTT. Translation: CASSESLLAGGTGELFF.